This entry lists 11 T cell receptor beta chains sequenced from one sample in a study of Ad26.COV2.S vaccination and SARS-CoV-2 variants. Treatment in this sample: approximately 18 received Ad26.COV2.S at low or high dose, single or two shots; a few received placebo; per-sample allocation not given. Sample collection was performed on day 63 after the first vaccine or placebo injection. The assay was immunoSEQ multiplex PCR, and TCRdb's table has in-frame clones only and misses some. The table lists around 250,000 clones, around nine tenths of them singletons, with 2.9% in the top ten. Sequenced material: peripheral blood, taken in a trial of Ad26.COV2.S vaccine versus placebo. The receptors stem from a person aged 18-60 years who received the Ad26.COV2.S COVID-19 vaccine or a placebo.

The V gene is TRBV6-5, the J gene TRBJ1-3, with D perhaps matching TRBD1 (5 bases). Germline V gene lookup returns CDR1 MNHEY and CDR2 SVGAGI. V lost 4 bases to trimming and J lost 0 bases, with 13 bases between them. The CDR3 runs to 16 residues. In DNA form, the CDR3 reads TGTGCCAGCAGTTCGCCCAGGGTAGGCTCTGGAAACACCATATATTTT. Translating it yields CASSSPRVGSGNTIYF.

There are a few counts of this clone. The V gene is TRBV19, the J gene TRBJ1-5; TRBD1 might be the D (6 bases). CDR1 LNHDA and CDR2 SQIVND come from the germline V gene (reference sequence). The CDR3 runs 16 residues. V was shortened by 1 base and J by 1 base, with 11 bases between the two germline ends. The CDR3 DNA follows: TGTGCCAGTAGTATAGGAGGAGGGGGAAGCAATCAGCCCCAGCATTTT. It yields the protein CASSIGGGGSNQPQHF.

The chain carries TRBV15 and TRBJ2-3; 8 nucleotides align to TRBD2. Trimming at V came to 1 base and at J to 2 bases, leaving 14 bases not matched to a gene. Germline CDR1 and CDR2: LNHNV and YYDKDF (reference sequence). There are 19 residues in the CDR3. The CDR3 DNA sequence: TGTGCCACCAGCAGAGGGTTGTCGATAAGCGGGGGATCCACAGATACGCAGTATTTT. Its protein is CATSRGLSISGGSTDTQYF. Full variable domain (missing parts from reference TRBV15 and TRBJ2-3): DAMVIQNPRYQVTQFGKPVTLSCSQTLNHNVMYWYQQKSSQAPKLLFHYYDKDFNNEADTPDNFQSRRPNTSFCFLDIRSPGLGDTAMYLCATSRGLSISGGSTDTQYFGPGTRLTVL.

The CDR3 sequence: CASSLETTGTDTQYF. Written as DNA, the CDR3 is TGTGCCAGCAGCTTAGAAACGACAGGGACAGATACGCAGTATTTT. The chain has TRBV7-6 and TRBJ2-3; 7 bases match TRBD1. The germline V gene encodes CDR1 SGHVS and CDR2 FNYEAQ. This CDR3 comprises 15 residues. With 1 base clipped from V and 3 bases from J, the junction kept 4 bases outside the gene matches. Variable domain in full (rest from reference TRBV7-6 and TRBJ2-3): GAGVSQSPRYKVTKRGQDVALRCDPISGHVSLYWYRQALGQGPEFLTYFNYEAQQDKSGLPNDRFSAERPEGSISTLTIQRTEQRDSAMYRCASSLETTGTDTQYFGPGTRLTVL.

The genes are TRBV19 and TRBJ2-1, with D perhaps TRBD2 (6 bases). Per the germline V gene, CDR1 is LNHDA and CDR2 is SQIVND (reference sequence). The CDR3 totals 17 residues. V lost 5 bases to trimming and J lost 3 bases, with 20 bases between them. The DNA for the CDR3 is TGTGCCAGTAGTTTCCGTCGGGGCAGGGACTTCTACAATGAGCAGTTCTTC. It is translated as CASSFRRGRDFYNEQFF.

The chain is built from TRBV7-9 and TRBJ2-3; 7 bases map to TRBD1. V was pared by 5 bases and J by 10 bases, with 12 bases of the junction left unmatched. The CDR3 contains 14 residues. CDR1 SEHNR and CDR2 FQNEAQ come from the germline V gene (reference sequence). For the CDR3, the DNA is TGTGCCAGCAGCCTCGACAGGGCTCGTTCTGCGCAGTATTTT. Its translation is CASSLDRARSAQYF.

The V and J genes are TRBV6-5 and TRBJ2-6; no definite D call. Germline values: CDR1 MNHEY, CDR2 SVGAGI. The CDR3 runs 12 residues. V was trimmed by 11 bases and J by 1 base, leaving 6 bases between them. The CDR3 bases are TGTGCCGTCTTATCTGGGGCCAACGTCCTGACTTTC. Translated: CAVLSGANVLTF.

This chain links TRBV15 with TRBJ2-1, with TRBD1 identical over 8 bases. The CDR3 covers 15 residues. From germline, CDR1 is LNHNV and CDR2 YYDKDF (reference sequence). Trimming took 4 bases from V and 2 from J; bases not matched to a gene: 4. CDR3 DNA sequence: TGTGCCACCAGCATTCGGACAGGGCCCTACAATGAGCAGTTCTTC. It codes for CATSIRTGPYNEQFF.

Here the CDR3 DNA reads TGCGCCAGCAGCCCGGAGGTAAATGGCGGCTATGGCTACACCTTC. Its protein is CASSPEVNGGYGYTF. The chain joins TRBV5-1 to TRBJ1-2; D is unclear. V was clipped by 4 bases and J by 4 bases, with 17 bases between them. From germline, CDR1 is SGHRS and CDR2 YFSETQ. This CDR3 contains 15 residues. The entire variable domain, with the rest obtained from reference TRBV5-1 and TRBJ1-2, is as follows: KAGVTQTPRYLIKTRGQQVTLSCSPISGHRSVSWYQQTPGQGLQFLFEYFSETQRNKGNFPGRFSGRQFSNSRSEMNVSTLELGDSALYLCASSPEVNGGYGYTFGSGTRLTVV.

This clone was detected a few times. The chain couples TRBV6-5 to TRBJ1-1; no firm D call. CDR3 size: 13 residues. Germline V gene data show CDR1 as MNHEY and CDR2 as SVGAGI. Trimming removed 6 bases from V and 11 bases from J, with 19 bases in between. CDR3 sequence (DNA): TGTGCCAGCAGGCCCGTGGGGTCGATGCGGGCTTTCTTT. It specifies CASRPVGSMRAFF.

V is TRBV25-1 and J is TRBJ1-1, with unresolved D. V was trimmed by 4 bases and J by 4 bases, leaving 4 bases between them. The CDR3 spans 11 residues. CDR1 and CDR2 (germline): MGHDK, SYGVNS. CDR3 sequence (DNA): TGTGCCAGCAGTGGAATCACTGAAGCTTTCTTT. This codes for CASSGITEAFF.